Each of the 17 T cell receptor beta chains below was sequenced from the same sample in a study of tumor-infiltrating lymphocytes in localized non-small cell lung cancer. Clones were sequenced by immunoSEQ multiplex PCR, and TCRdb holds only the in-frame ones, with some missing. The data contain about 12,000 clones, over 75% of them seen just once; the ten biggest clones take up roughly 8.7%. Specimen: lung tumor tissue. All receptors come from a human donor with non-small cell lung cancer.

The chain joins TRBV5-1 to TRBJ2-2; D may be TRBD2 (7 bases). The CDR3 is 14 residues long. Germline V gene sequence: CDR1 SGHRS, CDR2 YFSETQ. Trimming pared 4 bases from V and 6 bases from J, leaving 13 bases between. The CDR3 is CASSPQGRAGELFF. Here the CDR3 DNA reads TGCGCCAGCAGCCCCCAGGGGAGGGCCGGGGAGCTGTTTTTT.

The rearrangement links TRBV10-1 to TRBJ2-3; no clear D. The CDR3 sequence is 14 residues long. V lost 1 base, J lost 1 base, and 6 bases lay in between. Looked up from germline, CDR1 is WNHNN and CDR2 is SYGVQD (reference sequence). CDR3 in amino acids: CASSEYLRTDTQYF. CDR3 nucleotides: TGCGCCAGCAGTGAGTATCTTCGCACAGATACGCAGTATTTT.

V usage is TRBV28 and J usage is TRBJ2-7, with a tentative D call TRBD1 (5 bases). V gave up 3 bases and J gave up 2 bases, with 20 bases separating them. CDR1 MDHEN and CDR2 SYDVKM come from the germline V gene. This CDR3 has 17 residues. As DNA, the CDR3 is TGTGCCAGCAGTTTTCTTTTGGGGCCGGATCCTGCCTACGAGCAGTACTTC. As protein: CASSFLLGPDPAYEQYF.

The chain carries TRBV7-2 and TRBJ1-2, with 9 bases fitting TRBD1. V gave up 3 bases and J gave up 5 bases; unmatched junction bases: 4. CDR3 length: 14 amino acids. CDR1 SGHTA and CDR2 FQGNSA come from the germline V gene. CDR3 nucleotides: TGTGCCAGCAGCTTCTCCGGGACAGGGTATGGCTACACCTTC. Its translation is CASSFSGTGYGYTF.

Only one count was recorded for this clone. The chain recombines TRBV5-6 with TRBJ1-5; no clear D gene. Trimming stripped 1 base from V and 5 bases from J, with 7 bases between. The CDR3 loop spans 13 amino acids. Germline assignment: CDR1 SGHDT and CDR2 YYEEEE. The chain's CDR3 is CASSLWAHQPQHF. CDR3 coding DNA: TGTGCCAGCAGCTTGTGGGCTCATCAGCCCCAGCATTTT.

This rearrangement joins TRBV6-1 to TRBJ2-7, with D unclear. Trimming cost V 5 bases and J 2 bases, with 4 bases left between them. The CDR3 is 11 residues long. CDR1 MNHNS and CDR2 SASEGT come from the germline V gene. Here the CDR3 DNA reads TGTGCCAGCAGTCAAACCTACGAGCAGTACTTC. Translation gives CASSQTYEQYF.

Notes on this clone: The identical CDR3 is also encoded by other nucleotide sequences in the sample. The chain carries TRBV6-4 and TRBJ2-6, with a possible D match to TRBD1 (6 bases). The CDR3 totals 16 residues. Trimming left V 2 bases short and J 0 bases short, with 8 bases between. Germline V gene sequence: CDR1 MRHNA, CDR2 SNTAGT. CDR3 in DNA: TGTGCCAGCAGTGACGGGGGCGGCTCTGGGGCCAACGTCCTGACTTTC. It encodes CASSDGGGSGANVLTF.

This clone was seen only a few times. The rearrangement joins TRBV19 to TRBJ1-1; 9 bases are a match to TRBD1. CDR1 is LNHDA, CDR2 SQIVND, per germline (reference sequence). V lost 3 bases to trimming and J lost 0 bases; unmatched junction nucleotides: 8. There are 17 residues in the CDR3. The CDR3 loop reads CASSIYRGHVVNTEAFF. The CDR3 bases are TGTGCCAGTAGTATCTACAGGGGGCACGTCGTGAACACTGAAGCTTTCTTT. The full variable domain, its missing parts supplied by reference TRBV19 and TRBJ1-1, is DGGITQSPKYLFRKEGQNVTLSCEQNLNHDAMYWYRQDPGQGLRLIYYSQIVNDFQKGDIAEGYSVSREKKESFPLTVTSAQKNPTAFYLCASSIYRGHVVNTEAFFGQGTRLTVV.

This chain connects TRBV28 to TRBJ2-7; D unclear. Trimming removed 7 bases from V and 5 bases from J, with 15 bases in between. CDR3 length: 13 amino acids. The germline gives CDR1 MDHEN, CDR2 SYDVKM. CDR3 in amino acids: CASTPDASHEQYF. In DNA, the CDR3 is TGTGCCAGCACCCCGGACGCTTCCCACGAGCAGTACTTC. The full variable domain, with the rest looked up from reference TRBV28 and TRBJ2-7, is DVKVTQSSRYLVKRTGEKVFLECVQDMDHENMFWYRQDPGLGLRLIYFSYDVKMKEKGDIPEGYSVSREKKERFSLILESASTNQTSMYLCASTPDASHEQYFGPGTRLTVT.

The V gene is TRBV11-2, the J gene TRBJ2-7; TRBD2 matches at 11 bases. Per germline, CDR1 SGHAT and CDR2 FQNNGV. The CDR3 covers 17 residues. Trimming removed 2 bases from V and 7 bases from J; junction bases left unmatched: 13. CDR3 sequence reads: CASSLYTSGSDRSEQYF. The CDR3 region has the DNA TGTGCCAGCAGCTTATACACTAGCGGGAGTGATCGGAGTGAGCAGTACTTC.

In its sample, this clone was seen once. J is TRBJ1-5 and V is TRBV6-1, with 10 bases fitting TRBD1. Germline V CDR1 and CDR2: MNHNS, SASEGT. The CDR3 extends over 16 amino acids. V trimming: 4 bases; J trimming: 2 bases; junction bases outside the gene matches: 5. In nucleotides, the CDR3 is TGTGCCAGCAGTGTGGGACAGGGGAGCCGCAATCAGCCCCAGCATTTT. As protein: CASSVGQGSRNQPQHF.

The chain uses TRBV5-4 and TRBJ1-4, with 7 nucleotides matching TRBD1. The J segment lost 5 bases and the V segment lost 0 bases, leaving 4 bases of the junction unmatched. CDR3 length: 15 residues. Germline CDR1 and CDR2: SGHNT and YYREEE (reference sequence). The DNA of the CDR3 is TGTGCCAGCAGCTTGGGTCAGGGGGAGAATGAAAAACTGTTTTTT. The encoded protein is CASSLGQGENEKLFF.

The chain uses TRBV20-1 and TRBJ2-7; 7 bases are a match to TRBD2. CDR1 is DFQATT, CDR2 SNEGSKA, per germline (reference sequence). The CDR3 consists of 11 residues. The CDR3 sequence: CSSGVAGEQYF. In nucleotides, the CDR3 is TGCAGCTCGGGTGTAGCGGGCGAGCAGTACTTC.

The chain carries TRBV5-1 and TRBJ1-2; D unresolved. The CDR3 is 14 amino acids. Germline CDR1 reads SGHRS; CDR2 reads YFSETQ. The V end was cut by 4 bases, the J end by 3 bases, with 13 bases between. The CDR3 here is CASSPGDGDYGYTF. The DNA of the CDR3 is TGCGCCAGCAGCCCGGGAGATGGGGACTATGGCTACACCTTC. Looking up the rest from reference TRBV5-1 and TRBJ1-2 gives the full variable domain: KAGVTQTPRYLIKTRGQQVTLSCSPISGHRSVSWYQQTPGQGLQFLFEYFSETQRNKGNFPGRFSGRQFSNSRSEMNVSTLELGDSALYLCASSPGDGDYGYTFGSGTRLTVV.

The chain is built from TRBV2 and TRBJ2-1; TRBD1 matches at 10 bases. The ends lost 6 bases at V and 10 bases at J; junction bases unmatched: 9. Germline CDR1 SNHLY, CDR2 FYNNEI. The CDR3 runs 14 residues. In DNA form, the CDR3 reads TGTGCCAGCAGAACCGGGACAGGGGTAACGGAGCAGTTCTTC. Residues: CASRTGTGVTEQFF.

The chain uses TRBV6-6 and TRBJ1-5; no clear D. CDR3 size: 13 residues. V was pared by 5 bases and J by 11 bases, with 16 bases between. The germline V gene has CDR1 MNHNY and CDR2 SVGAGI (reference sequence). CDR3 sequence: CASSHDGVEAQHF. In DNA form, the CDR3 reads TGTGCCAGCAGTCACGATGGGGTTGAGGCCCAGCATTTT.

The chain recombines TRBV7-9 with TRBJ2-7; no clear D gene. V dropped 2 bases and J dropped 6 bases, with 11 bases sitting between them. The length of the CDR3 is 13 residues. In germline, CDR1 is SEHNR, CDR2 FQNEAQ (reference sequence). The CDR3 region is CASSLPTAGEQYF. CDR3 nucleotide sequence: TGTGCCAGCAGCTTACCTACCGCCGGCGAGCAGTACTTC.